This T cell receptor beta chain was obtained from a study of blood T cell repertoires in COVID-19. This clone was seen more than once but under ten times. Assignments of participants to cohorts depended upon their own reported clinical history. The V gene's germline CDR1 is SGHVS and CDR2 FNYEAQ. CDR3 length: 15 residues. V lost 5 bases, J lost 5 bases, and 10 bases stayed unmatched. Per the original methods: Amplification from reference gene primers served as the basis for estimated nucleated cell counts. Repertoires were generated with immunoSEQ multiplex PCR, while TCRdb's copy carries only in-frame clones and drops some. Clone size and V and J calls were adopted from that table, with D and trimming inferred from the DNA. Of fewer than 250,000 clones in the sample, roughly 84% were seen once.

The material sequenced was PBMCs or T cells enriched from blood (not recorded which). This TCR was recovered from a middle-aged woman who had recovered from COVID-19. The chain employs TRBV7-6 and TRBJ2-3; 7 bases are shared with TRBD2. CDR3: CASSRLRTSGDTQYF. CDR3 in DNA: TGTGCCAGCAGCCGACTTCGGACTAGTGGAGATACGCAGTATTTT.